The clone carrying this T cell receptor beta chain has ten or more counts. The V and J ends lost 0 bases and 6 bases, in that order; junction bases with no gene match: 3. The CDR3 length is 14 residues. This sample was taken from a study of response to subunit inactivated influenza vaccine. TCRdb re-called the RT-PCR reads with MiXCR, one entry per CDR3 protein. Of a few hundred thousand distinct CDR3 sequences listed, 10% to 12% are singletons. This sample was shared with a second study, whose subject was T cells expressing NK-cell markers. Turning to that study: The TCR beta cDNA came from 5'RACE template switching with UMIs.

The sequencing here drew on PBMCs from blood, taken on the day of vaccination. V is TRBV12-3 or TRBV12-4 and J is TRBJ1-2; 8 bases are a match to TRBD1. The origin of this receptor is a man between 50 and 59 years old who received an inactivated influenza vaccine. The CDR3 protein is CASSLADRGNGYTF. CDR3 nucleotides: TGTGCCAGCAGTTTAGCAGACAGGGGAAATGGCTACACCTTC.